This is a list of T cell receptor beta chains from one sample in a study of shared clonotypes between healthy human individuals. Profiled with immunoSEQ multiplex PCR; TCRdb holds only in-frame clones, not every one. This sample has around 720,000 clones; 60% to 75% occur once, and the top ten carry more than 1.5%. Sequenced sample: memory CD4+ T cells sorted from blood. Receptors originate from a woman aged 25 to 39 in good health. The CDR3 runs from the conserved cysteine through the conserved F or W. The D gene is left open where the match is weak. Rows may omit the clone size; those that give it use once, few, many or a size class.

D gene | J gene | V gene | clone size | CDR3 protein | CDR3 DNA
NA | TRBJ2-3 | TRBV9 | NA | CASSGTSTDTQYF | TGTGCCAGCAGCGGGACTAGCACAGATACGCAGTATTTT
TRBD2 | TRBJ2-2 | TRBV19 | NA | CASSMARRLAKNTGELFF | TGTGCCAGTAGTATGGCCCGACGACTAGCGAAGAACACCGGGGAGCTGTTTTTT
NA | TRBJ2-7 | TRBV5-1 | NA | CASSRTTQAAEQYF | TGCGCCAGCAGCAGGACGACGCAGGCGGCCGAGCAGTACTTC
NA | TRBJ1-3 | TRBV7-8 | NA | CASSLAVGATGNTIYF | TGTGCCAGCAGCTTAGCTGTAGGGGCGACTGGAAACACCATATATTTT
TRBD1 | TRBJ1-2 | TRBV28 | NA | CASSLFTGTGKDGYTF | TGTGCCAGCAGTTTATTTACCGGGACAGGCAAGGATGGCTACACCTTC
NA | TRBJ2-2 | TRBV4-1 | NA | CASSRGPSRSSTGELFF | TGCGCCAGCAGCCGGGGGCCGTCCCGATCGAGCACCGGGGAGCTGTTTTTT
NA | TRBJ1-4 | TRBV6-5 | NA | CASSYSGSPQEKLFF | TGTGCCAGCAGTTATTCCGGGTCCCCGCAGGAAAAACTGTTTTTT
TRBD2 | TRBJ2-1 | TRBV27 | NA | CASRRTSDPYNEQFF | TGTGCCAGCAGGAGGACTAGCGATCCCTACAATGAGCAGTTCTTC
TRBD2 | TRBJ2-1 | TRBV28 | few | CASSPPATTSSLNEQFF | TGTGCCAGCAGTCCGCCGGCTACGACTAGCTCGCTCAATGAGCAGTTCTTC
TRBD2 | TRBJ2-1 | TRBV7-9 | NA | CASSLGTSGINEQFF | TGTGCCAGCAGCTTAGGGACTAGCGGGATCAATGAGCAGTTCTTC
TRBD1 | TRBJ1-4 | TRBV5-1 | NA | CASSPRGMANEKLFF | TGCGCCAGCAGCCCCAGGGGGATGGCTAATGAAAAACTGTTTTTT
TRBD1 | TRBJ1-4 | TRBV5-1 | once | CASSRQQGTNEKLFF | TGCGCCAGCAGCCGACAACAGGGGACTAATGAAAAACTGTTTTTT
TRBD2 | TRBJ2-7 | TRBV6-5 | NA | CASSYDISGNSYEQYF | TGTGCCAGCAGTTACGATATAAGCGGGAACTCCTACGAGCAGTACTTC
NA | TRBJ2-7 | TRBV2 | NA | CASSVQGFSLEQYF | TGTGCCAGCAGTGTTCAGGGGTTTTCCCTCGAGCAGTACTTC
NA | TRBJ2-1 | TRBV5-4 | NA | CASSLQSGEQFF | TGTGCCAGCAGCTTGCAGTCTGGGGAGCAGTTCTTC
NA | TRBJ2-3 | TRBV5-5 | NA | CASSNSGTDTQYF | TGTGCCAGCAGCAACTCTGGCACAGATACGCAGTATTTT
NA | TRBJ1-5 | TRBV30 | NA | CAWSRPLQGENQPQHF | TGTGCCTGGAGCCGGCCCCTACAGGGAGAAAATCAGCCCCAGCATTTT
NA | TRBJ1-1 | TRBV18 | once | CASSPPGAKHEAFF | TGTGCCAGCTCTCCGCCGGGGGCTAAGCACGAAGCTTTCTTT
TRBD1 | TRBJ2-2 | TRBV30 | many | CAGDRGTMRERGELFF | TGTGCCGGCGACAGGGGGACGATGAGGGAGCGTGGGGAGCTGTTTTTT
NA | TRBJ1-3 | TRBV4-1 | NA | CASSQDSTRSGNTIYF | TGCGCCAGCAGCCAAGACTCGACGCGCTCTGGAAACACCATATATTTT
TRBD2 | TRBJ2-3 | TRBV19 | NA | CASSIGLAGGDTQYF | TGTGCCAGTAGTATTGGGCTAGCGGGAGGAGATACGCAGTATTTT
NA | TRBJ2-7 | TRBV5-1 | once | CASSPSGTYEQYF | TGCGCCAGCAGCCCCAGCGGAACCTACGAGCAGTACTTC
NA | TRBJ2-3 | TRBV28 | NA | CASTGGFEDTQYF | TGTGCCAGCACCGGCGGCTTCGAAGATACGCAGTATTTT
TRBD2 | TRBJ2-3 | TRBV29-1 | NA | CSVEKLAGGLRDTQYF | TGCAGCGTTGAAAAACTAGCGGGAGGCCTAAGGGATACGCAGTATTTT
NA | TRBJ2-7 | TRBV4-2 | NA | CASSPERNRAYEQYF | TGTGCCAGCAGCCCGGAGCGGAACCGGGCTTACGAGCAGTACTTC
NA | TRBJ1-2 | TRBV29-1 | NA | CSVVGPGYTF | TGCAGCGTTGTAGGTCCGGGCTACACCTTC
NA | TRBJ2-7 | TRBV5-4 | NA | CASSLGGSNEQYF | TGTGCCAGCAGCTTGGGAGGGTCGAACGAGCAGTACTTC
TRBD2 | TRBJ2-2 | TRBV7-9 | NA | CASSLSGSDTGELFF | TGTGCCAGCAGCCTTAGCGGGAGTGACACCGGGGAGCTGTTTTTT
TRBD1 | TRBJ2-5 | TRBV10-1 | NA | CASSGPGQGREETQYF | TGCGCCAGCAGTGGACCGGGACAGGGAAGGGAAGAGACCCAGTACTTC
TRBD2 | TRBJ2-7 | TRBV25-1 | once | CASSDQLAGLAYEQYF | TGTGCCAGCAGTGACCAGCTAGCGGGATTAGCCTACGAGCAGTACTTC
TRBD2 | TRBJ2-1 | TRBV27 | NA | CASSLSTSGYNEQFF | TGTGCCAGCAGTTTATCAACTAGCGGGTACAATGAGCAGTTCTTC
NA | TRBJ1-1 | TRBV2 | NA | CASSTGQRATEAFF | TGTGCCAGCAGTACCGGGCAGCGGGCCACTGAAGCTTTCTTT
NA | TRBJ2-1 | TRBV5-1 | few | CASSLQDDRQQFF | TGCGCCAGCAGCTTACAGGATGACAGACAGCAGTTCTTC
NA | TRBJ2-1 | TRBV29-1 | NA | CSVEDPYKQFF | TGCAGCGTTGAAGATCCCTATAAGCAGTTCTTC
TRBD2 | TRBJ2-2 | TRBV6-1 | few | CASSDPGASGNTGELFF | TGTGCCAGCAGTGACCCTGGGGCTAGCGGGAACACCGGGGAGCTGTTTTTT
NA | TRBJ1-5 | TRBV4-2 | NA | CASSHGVSEPQHF | TGTGCCAGCAGCCACGGGGTTTCGGAGCCCCAGCATTTT
NA | TRBJ2-7 | TRBV19 | NA | CASSIRQGYSYEQYF | TGTGCCAGTAGTATACGGCAGGGGTACTCCTACGAGCAGTACTTC
NA | TRBJ2-2 | TRBV5-1 | NA | CASSSAGTSNTGELFF | TGCGCCAGCAGCTCCGCCGGGACATCTAACACCGGGGAGCTGTTTTTT
TRBD2 | TRBJ2-1 | TRBV5-1 | NA | CASSWGTLAGDFDEQFF | TGCGCCAGCAGCTGGGGGACCCTAGCGGGAGATTTCGATGAGCAGTTCTTC